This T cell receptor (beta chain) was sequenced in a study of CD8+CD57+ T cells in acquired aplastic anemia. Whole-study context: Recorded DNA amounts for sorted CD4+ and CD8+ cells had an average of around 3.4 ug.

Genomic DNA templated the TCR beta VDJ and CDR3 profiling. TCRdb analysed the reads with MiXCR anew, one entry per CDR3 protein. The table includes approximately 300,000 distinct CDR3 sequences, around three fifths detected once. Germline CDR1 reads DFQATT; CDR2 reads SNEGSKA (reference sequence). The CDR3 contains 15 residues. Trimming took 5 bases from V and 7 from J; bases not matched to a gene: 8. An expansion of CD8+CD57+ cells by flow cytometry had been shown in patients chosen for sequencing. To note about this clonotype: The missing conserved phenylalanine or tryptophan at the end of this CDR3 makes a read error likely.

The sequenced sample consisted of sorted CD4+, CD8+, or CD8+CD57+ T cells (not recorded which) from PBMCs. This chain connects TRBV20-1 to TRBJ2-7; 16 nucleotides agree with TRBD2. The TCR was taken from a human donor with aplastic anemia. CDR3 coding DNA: TGCAGTGCTCGGGGGACTAGCGGGGGGGCTTATGAGCAGTACCTC. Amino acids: CSARGTSGGAYEQYL.